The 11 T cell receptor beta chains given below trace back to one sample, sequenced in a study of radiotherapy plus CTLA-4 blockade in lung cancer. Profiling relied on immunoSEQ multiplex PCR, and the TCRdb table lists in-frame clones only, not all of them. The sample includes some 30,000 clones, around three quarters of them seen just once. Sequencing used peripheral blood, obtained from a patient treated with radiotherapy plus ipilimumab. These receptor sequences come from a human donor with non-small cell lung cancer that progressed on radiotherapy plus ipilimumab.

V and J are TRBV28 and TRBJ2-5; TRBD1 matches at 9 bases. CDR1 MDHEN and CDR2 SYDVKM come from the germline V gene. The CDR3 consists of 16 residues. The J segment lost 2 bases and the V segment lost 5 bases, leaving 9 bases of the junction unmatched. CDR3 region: CASSPLGQGTQETQYF. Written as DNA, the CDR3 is TGTGCCAGCAGTCCTTTGGGACAGGGCACTCAAGAGACCCAGTACTTC.

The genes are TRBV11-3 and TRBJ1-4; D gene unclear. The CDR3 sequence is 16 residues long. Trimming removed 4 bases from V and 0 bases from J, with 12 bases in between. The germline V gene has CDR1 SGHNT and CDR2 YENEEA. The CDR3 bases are TGTGCCAGCAGCTGTTCGGCACCCGCAACTAATGAAAAACTGTTTTTT. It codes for CASSCSAPATNEKLFF. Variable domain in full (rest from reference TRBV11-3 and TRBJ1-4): EAGVVQSPRYKIIEKKQPVAFWCNPISGHNTLYWYLQNLGQGPELLIRYENEEAVDDSQLPKDRFSAERLKGVDSTLKIQPAELGDSAVYLCASSCSAPATNEKLFFGSGTQLSVL.

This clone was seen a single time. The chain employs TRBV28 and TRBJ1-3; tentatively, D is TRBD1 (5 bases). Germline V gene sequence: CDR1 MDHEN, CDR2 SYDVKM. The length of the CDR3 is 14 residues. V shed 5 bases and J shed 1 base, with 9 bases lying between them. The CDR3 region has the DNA TGTGCCAGCAGTCAGCAGGGATCTGGAAACACCATATATTTT. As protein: CASSQQGSGNTIYF.

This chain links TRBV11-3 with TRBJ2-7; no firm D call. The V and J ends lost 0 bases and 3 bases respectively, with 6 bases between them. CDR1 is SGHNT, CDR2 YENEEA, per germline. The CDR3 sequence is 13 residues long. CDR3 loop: CASSLDRDYEQYF. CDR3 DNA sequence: TGTGCCAGCAGCTTAGATCGAGACTACGAGCAGTACTTC.

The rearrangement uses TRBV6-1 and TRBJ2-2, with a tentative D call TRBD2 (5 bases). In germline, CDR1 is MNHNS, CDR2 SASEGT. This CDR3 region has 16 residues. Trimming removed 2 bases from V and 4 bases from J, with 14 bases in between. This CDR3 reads CASSEIEGWGTGELFF. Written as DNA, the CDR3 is TGTGCCAGCAGTGAAATCGAGGGCTGGGGCACCGGGGAGCTGTTTTTT.

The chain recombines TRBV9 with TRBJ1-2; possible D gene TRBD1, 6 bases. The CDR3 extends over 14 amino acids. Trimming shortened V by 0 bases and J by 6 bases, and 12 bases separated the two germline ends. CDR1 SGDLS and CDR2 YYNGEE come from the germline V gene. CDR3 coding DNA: TGTGCCAGCAGCGTAGGGGGGCAGTTAAATGGCTACACCTTC. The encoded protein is CASSVGGQLNGYTF.

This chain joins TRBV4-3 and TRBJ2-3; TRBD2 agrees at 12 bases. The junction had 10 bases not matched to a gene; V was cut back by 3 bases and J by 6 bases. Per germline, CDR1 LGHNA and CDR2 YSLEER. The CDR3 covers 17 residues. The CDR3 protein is CASSHAASGGDVDTQYF. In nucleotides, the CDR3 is TGCGCCAGCAGCCATGCGGCTAGCGGGGGGGACGTGGATACGCAGTATTTT.

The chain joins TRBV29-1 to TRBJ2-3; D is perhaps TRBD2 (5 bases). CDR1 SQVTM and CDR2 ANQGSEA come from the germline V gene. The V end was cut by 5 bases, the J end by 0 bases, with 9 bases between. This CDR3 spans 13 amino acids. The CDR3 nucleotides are TGCAGCGTTAGAACTAGGAGCACAGATACGCAGTATTTT. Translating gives CSVRTRSTDTQYF.

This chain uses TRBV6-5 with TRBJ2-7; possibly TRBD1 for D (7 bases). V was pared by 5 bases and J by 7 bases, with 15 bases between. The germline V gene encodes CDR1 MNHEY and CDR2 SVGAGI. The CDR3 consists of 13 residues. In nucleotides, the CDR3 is TGTGCCAGCAGTCCCAGGGGGGCTCATGAGCAGTACTTC. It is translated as CASSPRGAHEQYF.

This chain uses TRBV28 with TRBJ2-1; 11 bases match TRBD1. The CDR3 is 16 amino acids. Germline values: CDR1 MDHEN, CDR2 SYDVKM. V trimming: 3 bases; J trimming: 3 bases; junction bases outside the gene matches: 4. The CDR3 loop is CASSFRDRGVYNEQFF. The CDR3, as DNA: TGTGCCAGCAGTTTTAGGGACAGGGGGGTCTACAATGAGCAGTTCTTC.

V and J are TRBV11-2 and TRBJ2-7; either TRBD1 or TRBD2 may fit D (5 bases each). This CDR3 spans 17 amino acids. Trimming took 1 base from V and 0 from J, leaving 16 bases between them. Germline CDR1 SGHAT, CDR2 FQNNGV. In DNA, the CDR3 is TGTGCCAGCAGCTTAGGTCGGGGCAGGAGAGGCTCCTACGAGCAGTACTTC. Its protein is CASSLGRGRRGSYEQYF.